This T cell receptor (beta chain) was captured by sequencing in a study of cytomegalovirus exposure and HLA in healthy donors (dated by TCRdb to about 2017). Some background on the complete study: An earlier analysis of under 600 of the donors reported about 290 Gb of sequence data and more than 90 million unique TCR beta sequences from roughly 200 million T cells. An early release covering roughly 640 HLA-typed donors comprised roughly 300 gigabases of sequencing data and around 86 million unique TCR sequences. The genetic ancestry cluster associated with self-reported Caucasian donors included over 80% of the 300 to 400 genotyped donors. The study aimed to test whether signatures of past pathogen exposure could be identified by cataloging public T cell receptors. The T cell repertoires of under 750 subjects were profiled by immunosequencing and related to cytomegalovirus serostatus. In addition to the first cohort of about 650 subjects, a separate validation cohort of about 120 different subjects was used. To predict cytomegalovirus infection status, the study combined high-throughput TCR immunosequencing, statistical association of individual TCRs with disease status, and machine learning. A later analysis re-examined previously published TCR beta repertoires from about 670 donors and added high-resolution HLA genotyping to investigate patterns of TCR occurrence. Rather than drawing on any new phenotypic data, the later analysis identified candidate immune exposures from TCR beta sequences and the way those sequences occurred across donors. In an earlier analysis of a few hundred of the donors, high-throughput TCR beta sequencing was used to judge whether each TCR beta V gene segment behaved as functional or pseudogenic. Donor age, sex, ethnicity and CMV serostatus were collected together with the repertoire data. In a later genetic analysis, genome-wide SNP genotypes for about 55% of the roughly 700 donors were used, and that subset was treated as a discovery cohort. All discovery cohort repertoires had been generated on a single sequencing platform. HLA typing included class I and class II loci at four-digit resolution. The number of donors typed differed by locus, with roughly 629-640 for A, B, C, DRB1 and DQB1, roughly 520 for DQA1, 600 to 610 for DPA1, and 400 to 490 for DPB1. Because of strong linkage in the cohort, 4 to 6 DR-DQ haplotypes were treated as single units for association and clustering. Across about 370 genotyped donors of the cohort, an average of about 240,000 unique TCR beta nucleotide sequences per donor were sequenced, and 15% to 20% of those sequences were non-productive. What the study reported, not specific to this receptor: Roughly 17 rarely observed V segments, including chromosome 9 orphons, were excluded from the earlier analysis of several hundred of the donors because counts were too low. Three of the identified cytomegalovirus-associated TCR beta chains were confirmed in vitro to be specific for cytomegalovirus antigens. In a later analysis, HLA-associated TCR beta chains were found to be more clonally expanded and to have lower generation probabilities than equally common non-associated chains. In this cohort, only TCR beta chains were sequenced, and detectable features were limited by the absence of alpha or paired-chain data. The classifier was reported to diagnose cytomegalovirus status with high specificity and sensitivity in both the original cohort and the validation cohort. Correlated functional status among segregating V segments might be attributable to linkage disequilibrium, but an unknown experimental factor could not be ruled out. A further reported finding was that TCR beta sequences accurately predicted the HLA-A and HLA-B alleles for most subjects in the first cohort. In a later analysis, the rate of TCR association differed among HLA loci, with DRB1 alleles having the most associated TCRs and HLA-C alleles having the fewest. When HLA alleles, especially DR and DQ, strongly co-occurred, attributing TCR associations to individual alleles was difficult. A later analysis reported that several top co-occurrence clusters appeared linked to parvovirus B19, influenza, CMV and Epstein-Barr virus. An earlier analysis of approximately 600 of the donors showed that most TCR beta V segments appeared in productive rearrangements either about 90% or about 30% of the time, which broadly matched IMGT annotations. Compared with the 666-donor mean, donors in an Asian-associated ancestry cluster had fewer N-insertions in productive TCRs, according to a later genetic analysis. Because HLA typing was missing for some donors at each locus, association tests included only the typed subset. A cluster of highly shared sequence variants was judged likely to represent a technical artifact of the sequencing pipeline. Presence/absence analyses assumed roughly uniform sequencing depth across donors, an assumption that may not hold. The study listed around 160 TCR beta chains as associated with cytomegalovirus. The 87-base-pair reads could not distinguish some IMGT-functional V segments, including TRBV6-2 and TRBV6-3, so those segments were excluded. In a later analysis, most CMV-associated TCR beta chains were found to appear HLA-restricted, with HLA associations seemingly driven largely by CMV exposure. V-gene and J-gene trimming of TCR beta chains was associated with a missense DCLRE1C variant in a later genetic analysis, and the association was replicated in an independent cohort. While some public TCRs were present in many individuals, most TCR sequences turned up only very rarely across donors. A later analysis associated 15,000 to 20,000 TCR beta sequences with specific HLA alleles at a false discovery rate of 0.05. The authors suggested that the approach could potentially be extended to other disease states and immunological phenotypes. For the cohort, immune exposure information was limited to CMV serostatus.

Worth noting for this clone: There is no known antigen for this receptor. Base quality data are lacking; no much larger clone is found one base away.

Library creation used the immunoSEQ multiplex PCR assay. For the multiplex PCR, a mixture combining 60 forward primers for TCR Vbeta segments and 13 reverse primers for TCR Jbeta segments was used. The CDR3 region of rearranged TCR beta genes was amplified from genomic DNA by a multiplex PCR assay. On the Illumina HiSeq System, the amplified TCR beta libraries were sequenced as 87-base-pair reads. The authors' pipeline ran thus. Across the 700 or so repertoires, a later analysis counted approximately 83 million unique TCR beta chains, roughly 11 million of which were shared by at least two donors. Raw reads were error-corrected and collapsed into unique sequences with a nearest-neighbor algorithm that merged closely related sequences to remove PCR and sequencing errors. Alignment of CDR3 sequences to IMGT reference sequences was used to assign V, D and J gene segments. For a sequence to be retained, a match of at least six nucleotides to both a V gene segment and a J gene segment was required. Rearrangements were classified as productive when the CDR3 lacked stop codons and remained in frame with V and J, and all other rearrangements were classified as non-productive. Following IMGT convention, CDR3 was defined as the stretch from the second conserved V-encoded cysteine up to the conserved J-encoded phenylalanine. The earlier analysis of a few hundred of the donors excluded sequences that lacked an unambiguous match to a single V gene segment. In an earlier analysis of roughly 600 of the donors, a V segment was called functional when productive rearrangements were above 56.7%, and segregating when the standard deviation between donors exceeded 5%. A statistical classification framework was built for diagnosing cytomegalovirus status from the catalog of TCR beta chain sequences. V and J gene assignment, in a later analysis, came from comparing TCR nucleotide sequences with IMGT/GENE-DB human TR gene sequences. The TCRdist pipeline was used in a later analysis to assign CDR3 sequences and most-parsimonious VDJ recombination scenarios. A later analysis defined each TCR beta chain by its CDR3 amino acid sequence plus V-gene family, and excluded reads lacking a unique V-gene family. A later analysis removed nearly 600 highly shared, low-generation-probability nucleotide sequences to deal with suspected cross-contamination and a sequencing artifact. In a later analysis, a clonal expansion index for each public chain was calculated from normalized within-repertoire ranks of inferred template counts. In a later analysis, generation probabilities were computed with a VDJ recombination model fitted to out-of-frame rearrangements, and the resulting probabilities were checked against IGoR. A later analysis scored TCR-TCR, TCR-HLA and TCR-CMV co-occurrence with hypergeometric tests, applying a repertoire-size bias correction to TCR pairs. To estimate false discovery rates, a later analysis permuted the HLA or CMV assignments 20 times. In a later analysis, co-occurring TCRs were grouped with DBSCAN, and TCRdist sequence similarity was added when clustering was performed within HLA-allele-positive subsets. Repertoires with fewer than 30,000 or more than 120,000 public chains, plus five repertoires with anomalous nucleotide sharing, were excluded from co-occurrence clustering. TCRdb carries this immuneACCESS record with in-frame sequences only. Its versions omit some clonotypes, under half of them owing to an unresolved V gene in the studies checked, with the rest unexplained. That table supplies the V and J calls and clone size; D and trimming were determined from the DNA. The sample includes roughly 120,000 clones, with around 79% observed a single time. The ten largest clones add up to roughly 2% of the sample.

The cohort was made up of 666 healthy bone marrow donors. All cohort members were sampled while nominally healthy, although unrecorded immune exposures were likely present. The donor tested CMV seropositive and was one of the 289 seropositive cohort members. A peripheral blood sample was collected from each donor, and TCR beta sequencing was performed on peripheral blood mononuclear cells. The Qiagen DNeasy Blood Extraction Kit was used to extract genomic DNA from the blood cell samples. In the germline V gene (reference sequence), CDR1 corresponds to LNHDA and CDR2 to SQIVND. There are 15 amino acids in the CDR3, from cysteine to phenylalanine inclusive. Just the 45-base CDR3 DNA is kept, in frame starting at base 1. V is pruned by 5 bases and J by 4 bases, leaving 5 bases of the junction without a gene match.

Recombination connected TRBV19 to TRBJ2-3; 11 bases in between match TRBD2. The receptor was isolated from a woman aged 40-49 years in good health and CMV-seropositive. Sequencing was carried out using PBMCs. CDR3 reads: CASSRSGRGSDTQYF. The DNA sequence is given as TGTGCCAGTAGTCGTAGCGGGAGGGGATCAGATACGCAGTATTTT.